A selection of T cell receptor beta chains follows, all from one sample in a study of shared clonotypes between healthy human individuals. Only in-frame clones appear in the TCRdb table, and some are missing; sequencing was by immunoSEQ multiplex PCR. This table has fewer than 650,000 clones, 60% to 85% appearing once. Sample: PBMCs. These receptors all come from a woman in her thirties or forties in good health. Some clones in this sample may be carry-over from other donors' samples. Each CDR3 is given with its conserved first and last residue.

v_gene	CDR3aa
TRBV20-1	CSATLYNEQFF
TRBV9	CASSSGLASYYNEQFF
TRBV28	CASSFPGPTQYF
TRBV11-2	CASTPPGQGSNTGELFF
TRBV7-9	CASSLLAGLYNEQFF
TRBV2	CASHQVSDTQYF
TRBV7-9	CASSPLRDLNTEAFF
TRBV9	CASSVVPGTWETQYF
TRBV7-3	CASSLIGGAGEQYF
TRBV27	CASRPESGHYNEQFF
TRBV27	CASSFSGTFSYEQYF
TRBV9	CASSGGYSGNTIYF
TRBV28	CASSLPGFSNQPQHF
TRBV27	CASREKGANVLTF
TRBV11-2	CASSLADSLHPNYGYTF
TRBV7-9	CASSLSSTGELFF
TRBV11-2	CASSTLDRKQYF
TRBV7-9	CASSIAYEQYF
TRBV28	CASSPYDRNYGYTF
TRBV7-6	CASSSAGTSTYEQYF
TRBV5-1	CASSLDGPTGELFF
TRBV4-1	CASSQVGLVGQETQYF
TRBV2	CASSDRSPPREQYF
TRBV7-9	CASSPLAGGPGELFF
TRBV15	CATSRARRSGYVELFF
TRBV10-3	CAIREPGGRNEQYF
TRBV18	CASSPPSVPDTQYF
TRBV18	CASSPSGDRRYGYTF
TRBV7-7	CASSPAVHNEQFF
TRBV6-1	CATRQNPNTEAFF
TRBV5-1	CASSFVKAGGYNEQFF
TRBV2	CASLGTGTYEQYF
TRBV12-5	CASGLALDQPQHF
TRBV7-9	CASSFLAGGNYEQYF
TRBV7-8	CASSFGTSGSSYEQYF
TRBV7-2	CASRRGPGGYEQYF
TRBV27	CASSLSGRAGETQYF
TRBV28	CASSGPLYHEQFF
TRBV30	CAWSMGAYYEQYF
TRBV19	CASSRDRQDYEQYF
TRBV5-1	CASSGTGSGEQYF
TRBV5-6	CASTSNVRDRHTPYF
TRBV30	CAWVRAGVETQYF
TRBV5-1	CASSPGGAEETQYF
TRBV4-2	CASSQGRSEQYF
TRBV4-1	CASSQAGGGYTF
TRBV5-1	CASRLGGQETQYF
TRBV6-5	CASTLTLGDRYEQYF
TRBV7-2	CASSLDHSAGELFF
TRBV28	CASSYAGGASYEQYF
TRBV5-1	CASRLGTSGRNEQFF
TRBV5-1	CASSLLGLHYNEQFF
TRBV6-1	CASSEIPNTDTQYF
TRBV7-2	CASSLVLRTWGTGELFF
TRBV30	CAWRLAGGETQYF
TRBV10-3	CAISQDRDNQPQHF
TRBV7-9	CASSLIEGSTEAFF